Listed below are T cell receptor beta chains from one sample, sequenced in a study of OX40 agonist ivuxolimab in advanced cancers. Sequencing used immunoSEQ multiplex PCR; TCRdb keeps in-frame clones, though not all of them. The top ten hold over 6.5% of the sample, which has 60,000 to 85,000 clones, around 80% seen once. The input for sequencing was CD4+ or CD8+ T cells sorted from blood, taken in a trial of the OX40 agonist ivuxolimab. All receptors come from an adult with an advanced solid tumor such as melanoma, head and neck, liver or kidney cancer. Both conserved end residues are part of each CDR3. The order of the fields is D gene, clone size, V gene, J gene, CDR3 DNA, CDR3 protein. The D gene is left open where the match is weak. A row's size may be missing; if present it is once, few, many or a size class.

-	-	TRBV27	TRBJ2-1	TGTGCCAGCAGTCCTATCGGGGGCTACAATGAGCAGTTCTTC	CASSPIGGYNEQFF
TRBD1	-	TRBV19	TRBJ2-7	TGTGCCAGTAGTATCGGTTTCGGACAGGGCGGATACGAGCAGTACTTC	CASSIGFGQGGYEQYF
TRBD1	-	TRBV2	TRBJ1-3	TGTGCCAGCAGGGGACAGGGGTCGGGCACCATATATTTT	CASRGQGSGTIYF
-	-	TRBV28	TRBJ2-2	TGTGCCAGCACAGGGGAGGGTATCACCGGGGAGCTGTTTTTT	CASTGEGITGELFF
TRBD2	-	TRBV28	TRBJ2-3	TGTGCCAGCAGTTTCTCATCTAGCGGGGGCACAGATACGCAGTATTTT	CASSFSSSGGTDTQYF
TRBD2	-	TRBV2	TRBJ2-1	TGTGCCAGCAAGGAGCGGGGGGGCACCTATGAGCAGTTCTTC	CASKERGGTYEQFF
TRBD1	-	TRBV6-1	TRBJ1-2	TGTGCCAGCAGTGAGGACAGGGGGCCCTATGGCTACACCTTC	CASSEDRGPYGYTF
-	-	TRBV30	TRBJ1-2	TGTGCCTGGAGTGGTCAGTCCAGCTATGGCTACACCTTC	CAWSGQSSYGYTF
TRBD2	-	TRBV5-1	TRBJ2-5	TGCGCCAGCAGCCCTATGGGGAGGGCCTCCCAAGAGACCCAGTACTTC	CASSPMGRASQETQYF
TRBD1	-	TRBV2	TRBJ1-6	TGTGCCAGCAGGGAAGGGACAGGGAATTCACCCCTCCACTTT	CASREGTGNSPLHF
-	-	TRBV6-1	TRBJ2-1	TGTGCCAGCAGTGACCTGACAGGGAGGGATGAGCAGTTCTTC	CASSDLTGRDEQFF
TRBD1	medium-sized	TRBV7-2	TRBJ1-4	TGTGCCAGCAGCCTGGACAGGGGGGTTGAAAAACTGTTTTTT	CASSLDRGVEKLFF
TRBD1	once	TRBV11-2	TRBJ1-1	TGTGCCAGCAGCACCTACAGGGGACAGGTCCCTGAAGCTTTCTTT	CASSTYRGQVPEAFF
-	-	TRBV20-1	TRBJ2-5	TGCAGTGCTAGGAAGGGATCCCAGTACTTC	CSARKGSQYF
-	-	TRBV5-6	TRBJ2-2	TGTGCCAGCAGCTTGGCCGGGGCGAACACCGGGGAGCTGTTTTTT	CASSLAGANTGELFF
TRBD1	-	TRBV19	TRBJ1-6	TGTGCCACCTCGGACAGGGGAGTTTCACCCCTCCACTTT	CATSDRGVSPLHF
TRBD1	-	TRBV30	TRBJ1-2	TGTGCCTGGGTGAGACCCGGGACAGGGAGCGCCTATGGCTACACCTTC	CAWVRPGTGSAYGYTF
-	-	TRBV5-6	TRBJ1-1	TGTGCCAGCAGCTTAGAAGCGAACACTGAAGCTTTCTTT	CASSLEANTEAFF
-	-	TRBV5-1	TRBJ2-4	TGCGCCAGCAGCTGGTTGCCTCTTACACTAGCCAAAAACATTCAGTACTTC	CASSWLPLTLAKNIQYF
TRBD1	-	TRBV7-9	TRBJ2-3	TGTGCCAGCAGCTCACATGGGACAGGTAGCACAGATACGCAGTATTTT	CASSSHGTGSTDTQYF
TRBD1	few	TRBV18	TRBJ2-5	TGCGCCAGCTCACAAATACCGGGACAGGGGGCCCCTGAGCCCCAGTACTTC	CASSQIPGQGAPEPQYF
-	-	TRBV2	TRBJ1-2	TGTGCCAGCAGTTCCGACAGGAACTATGGCTACACCTTC	CASSSDRNYGYTF
TRBD1	-	TRBV18	TRBJ2-1	TGTGCCAGCTCACCGGGACAGGGGTACAATGAGCAGTTCTTC	CASSPGQGYNEQFF
-	once	TRBV5-4	TRBJ2-1	TGTGCCAGCAGCCCGAATCAGGGTAATGAGCAGTTCTTC	CASSPNQGNEQFF
-	-	TRBV28	TRBJ1-1	TGTGCCAGCAGTTGGAAGGACACTGAAGCTTTCTTT	CASSWKDTEAFF
-	-	TRBV29-1	TRBJ2-3	TGCAGCGTTGAGAGTCAGGAAAAGGACACAGATACGCAGTATTTT	CSVESQEKDTDTQYF
-	-	TRBV5-1	TRBJ1-4	TGCGCCAGCAGCTTGGAAGGCCAGGGAGGCGCTGAAAAACTGTTTTTT	CASSLEGQGGAEKLFF